This T cell receptor beta chain was recorded in a study of technical replicates of blood from a few donors (dated by TCRdb to 2016 to 2017). Concerning this clone itself: Its antigen remains unidentified. No much larger clone is present one base from it, and per-base qualities are unavailable.

The receptor library was made with the immunoSEQ multiplex PCR assay. This is the immuneACCESS table as TCRdb keeps it, with only in-frame sequences that have V and J called. A part of the clones is gone; compared with another copy, unresolved V genes explain less than half, and the rest is unexplained. This sample gives about 88,000 clones in total; 85% to 95% of them show up just once. The ten largest clones take up over 0.2% of the sample. The CDR3 runs 14 residues from the cysteine to the phenylalanine. Left in the record is the CDR3 DNA by itself, 42 bases read in frame from the first base. The trim is 3 bases for V and 1 base for J, with a gap of 10 bases between the germline ends. Looking up the germline V gene yields CDR1 SGHDN and CDR2 FVKESK.

This receptor chain uses TRBV14 and TRBJ2-7; D gene: possibly TRBD1, on 5 matching bases. The receptor comes from a human donor in good health. Sequencing was performed on T cells isolated from PBMCs. The encoded CDR3 is CASSQGTGSYEQYF. The DNA sequence reads TGTGCCAGCAGCCAGGGAACAGGTTCCTACGAGCAGTACTTC.